Shown below are 18 T cell receptor beta chains from a single sample sequenced in a study of T cells expressing NK-cell markers. TCRdb re-called the 5' RACE reads and catalogs CDR3 proteins one per entry, DNA excluded. Its clone listing holds roughly 20,000 distinct CDR3 sequences. The sample was blood T cells: a sorted CD56 or NKG2C T cell subset, CD4+ or CD8+ T cells, or bulk PBMC T cells (not recorded which). The receptor source for this set is a man aged 18 to 70 in good health.

The CDR3 is CASSSRTGTPTYEQYF. This chain connects TRBV7-6 to TRBJ2-7; the TRBD1 assignment by TCRdb is unverifiable without DNA. The CDR3 length is 16 residues. Germline V gives CDR1 SGHVS, CDR2 FNYEAQ.

V is TRBV7-2 and J is TRBJ2-3; TCRdb names TRBD1, which stays unverified in the absence of DNA. The CDR3 runs 14 residues. Looked up from germline, CDR1 is SGHTA and CDR2 is FQGNSA. The CDR3 sequence: CASSTDRGGHTQYF.

The genes are TRBV6-2 or TRBV6-3 and TRBJ2-5. Germline V gene sequence: CDR1 MNHEY, CDR2 SVGEGT. The CDR3 spans 13 residues. The CDR3: CASSLGYQETQYF.

The V and J genes are TRBV7-8 and TRBJ2-5. The CDR3 runs 12 residues. From germline, CDR1 is SGHVS and CDR2 FQNEAQ. The CDR3 sequence: CASSLAGETQYF.

The chain has TRBV5-1 and TRBJ2-2; TCRdb names TRBD1, which stays unverified in the absence of DNA. The CDR3 has 16 amino acids. From germline, CDR1 is SGHRS and CDR2 YFSETQ. The CDR3 sequence is CASNLLGQGVPGELFF.

The chain employs TRBV4-1 and TRBJ2-2; TCRdb reports TRBD2, a call that lacks DNA to check it against. Germline V gene sequence: CDR1 MGHRA, CDR2 YSYEKL. This CDR3 is 17 amino acids long. The CDR3 here is CASSQNPGGWETGELFF.

The gene calls are TRBV4-3 and TRBJ2-2. The CDR3 is 13 amino acids. Germline V gene lookup returns CDR1 LGHNA and CDR2 YSLEER. The CDR3 region is CASSKVATGELFF.

The gene calls are TRBV24-1 and TRBJ2-7; TCRdb reports TRBD1, a call that lacks DNA to check it against. The CDR3 is 16 residues long. Germline V gene sequence: CDR1 KGHDR, CDR2 SFDVKD. The chain's CDR3 is CATPTEHMNYSYEQYF.

The J gene is TRBJ2-6, the V gene TRBV6-1; TCRdb outputs TRBD1, but without DNA this stays unchecked. The germline V gene encodes CDR1 MNHNS and CDR2 SASEGT. The CDR3 is 18 residues long. CDR3: CASKPGQGATSGANVLTF.

The chain has TRBV21-1 and TRBJ2-6. TRBV21-1 corresponds to a pseudogene. The CDR3 loop spans 14 amino acids. The CDR3 is CASVPSSGANVLTF.

This chain links TRBV3-1 with TRBJ2-2; absent DNA, TCRdb's TRBD1 call cannot be checked. Germline CDR1 is LGHDT and CDR2 is YNNKEL (reference sequence). CDR3 length equals 15 residues. CDR3 sequence: CASSRAGASTGELFF.

This chain links TRBV24-1 with TRBJ2-1; TCRdb designates TRBD1, a call that cannot be tested without DNA. CDR3 length: 15 amino acids. Germline V gives CDR1 KGHDR, CDR2 SFDVKD. The CDR3 spells CATSDPGTGVNEQFF.

The J gene is TRBJ2-7, the V gene TRBV27; TCRdb's D call of TRBD1 is untestable without DNA. The germline gives CDR1 MNHEY, CDR2 SMNVEV (reference sequence). The CDR3 has 16 amino acids. This chain's CDR3 is CASSSLDRGASYEQYF.

The chain carries TRBV29-1 and TRBJ2-4; TCRdb lists TRBD2, though no DNA is available to test this call. Per germline, CDR1 SQVTM and CDR2 ANQGSEA. The CDR3 extends over 17 amino acids. The CDR3 region is CSVEDLSGSSKENIQYF.

The chain employs TRBV9 and TRBJ2-2; the D gene TCRdb calls, TRBD1, cannot be checked with no DNA. CDR1 SGDLS and CDR2 YYNGEE come from the germline V gene. The CDR3 runs 15 residues. CDR3 loop: CASSSGHPFYGELFF.

This chain connects TRBV6-5 to TRBJ2-1. Germline assignment: CDR1 MNHEY and CDR2 SVGAGI. The length of the CDR3 is 15 residues. The CDR3 here is CASSSGRWNYNEQFF.

This chain links TRBV3-1 with TRBJ1-2; TCRdb's D call, TRBD1, is unchecked because there is no DNA. Germline V CDR1 and CDR2: LGHDT, YNNKEL (reference sequence). The CDR3 is made up of 13 amino acids. The CDR3 protein is CASSAGQGYGYTF.

The V and J genes are TRBV4-1 and TRBJ1-1; the D call of TRBD1 rests on TCRdb alone, since no DNA is present to check it. The CDR3 runs to 15 residues. Germline values: CDR1 MGHRA, CDR2 YSYEKL. CDR3 protein: CASSQPGTGVIEAFF.